Following are 9 T cell receptor beta chains from one sample sequenced in a study of cytomegalovirus exposure and HLA in healthy donors. Use of 60 Vbeta and 13 Jbeta primers characterized the PCR. Produced via immunoSEQ multiplex PCR; TCRdb's table is partial and in-frame only. The sample has fewer than 140,000 clones; about 70% are singletons. Input material: PBMCs. The source of these receptors is a boy younger than 18 in good health and CMV-seronegative.

The chain employs TRBV25-1 and TRBJ2-5; possible D gene TRBD1, 5 bases. The CDR3 runs to 14 residues. The ends were cut back, 5 bases at V and 3 bases at J, with 13 bases in the middle. Germline values: CDR1 MGHDK, CDR2 SYGVNS. The CDR3 is CASSRQGLKETQYF. The CDR3 bases are TGTGCCAGCAGTAGGCAGGGCCTGAAAGAGACCCAGTACTTC. Looking up the rest from reference TRBV25-1 and TRBJ2-5 gives the full variable domain: EADIYQTPRYLVIGTGKKITLECSQTMGHDKMYWYQQDPGMELHLIHYSYGVNSTEKGDLSSESTVSRIRTEHFPLTLESARPSHTSQYLCASSRQGLKETQYFGPGTRLLVL.

V usage is TRBV2 and J usage is TRBJ1-5, with a tentative D call TRBD1 (5 bases). The CDR3 is 13 residues long. In germline, CDR1 is SNHLY, CDR2 FYNNEI. Trimming removed 5 bases from V and 4 bases from J, with 9 bases in between. CDR3 residues: CASSFRENQPQHF. CDR3 DNA: TGTGCCAGCAGTTTCAGGGAAAATCAGCCCCAGCATTTT. The whole variable domain, filled in from reference TRBV2 and TRBJ1-5, reads EPEVTQTPSHQVTQMGQEVILRCVPISNHLYFYWYRQILGQKVEFLVSFYNNEISEKSEIFDDQFSVERPDGSNFTLKIRSTKLEDSAMYFCASSFRENQPQHFGDGTRLSIL.

The chain joins TRBV6-1 to TRBJ1-3, with 8 bases matching TRBD1. From germline, CDR1 is MNHNS and CDR2 SASEGT. The CDR3 runs 15 residues. Losses at the gene ends were 6 bases for V and 7 bases for J; bases not matched to a gene: 11. The CDR3 sequence is CASSGRQGKTNTIYF. The DNA of the CDR3 is TGTGCCAGCAGCGGACGACAGGGGAAAACGAACACCATATATTTT.

Concerning this clone: The sample carries other DNA sequences with the same CDR3. The V call is TRBV29-1, the J call TRBJ1-1, with TRBD1 identical over 9 bases. The V gene end was trimmed by 2 bases and the J gene end by 4 bases; junction bases not matched to a gene: 5. Per germline, CDR1 SQVTM and CDR2 ANQGSEA. The CDR3 has 14 residues. The CDR3 region has the DNA TGCAGCGTTGAATCAGCGGGACAGGGCACTGAAGCTTTCTTT. Its translation: CSVESAGQGTEAFF. The whole variable domain, remainder taken from reference TRBV29-1 and TRBJ1-1, is SAVISQKPSRDICQRGTSLTIQCQVDSQVTMMFWYRQQPGQSLTLIATANQGSEATYESGFVIDKFPISRPNLTFSTLTVSNMSPEDSSIYLCSVESAGQGTEAFFGQGTRLTVV.

CDR3 protein: CASSIERGTEAFF. The CDR3 DNA reads as TGTGCCAGTAGTATAGAAAGAGGCACTGAAGCTTTCTTT. V is TRBV19 and J is TRBJ1-1; D remains unclear. V lost 0 bases to trimming and J lost 4 bases, with 6 bases between them. Germline V gene sequence: CDR1 LNHDA, CDR2 SQIVND (reference sequence). The CDR3 runs to 13 residues.

In its sample, this clone was seen a few times. V and J are TRBV2 and TRBJ2-6; a weak D match, TRBD2 (5 bases). There are 14 residues in the CDR3. Germline lookup yields CDR1 SNHLY and CDR2 FYNNEI. Deletions cut 6 bases from V and 4 bases from J, with 10 bases between. The CDR3 is CASSGGGGANVLTF. The DNA of the CDR3 is TGTGCCAGCAGCGGAGGTGGCGGGGCCAACGTCCTGACTTTC. Full variable domain (outside the CDR3, taken from reference TRBV2 and TRBJ2-6): EPEVTQTPSHQVTQMGQEVILRCVPISNHLYFYWYRQILGQKVEFLVSFYNNEISEKSEIFDDQFSVERPDGSNFTLKIRSTKLEDSAMYFCASSGGGGANVLTFGAGSRLTVL.

The chain couples TRBV13 to TRBJ1-6; D remains ambiguous. Germline CDR1 is PRHDT and CDR2 is FYEKMQ (reference sequence). The CDR3 has 17 residues. V was trimmed by 4 bases and J by 9 bases, leaving 22 bases between them. CDR3 DNA sequence: TGTGCCAGCAGCTCCGAGGTGTCGGGTCCCAATTCTTCACCCCTCCACTTT. This encodes CASSSEVSGPNSSPLHF.

This clone was picked up a small number of times. The CDR3 does not end in the conserved phenylalanine or tryptophan, so this is likely a read error. The J gene is TRBJ1-2, the V gene TRBV5-1; 8 bases agree with TRBD1. The J segment lost 3 bases and the V segment lost 3 bases, leaving 10 bases of the junction unmatched. Germline CDR1 SGHRS, CDR2 YFSETQ. The CDR3 loop spans 16 amino acids. The CDR3 is CASSSAGTGGYYGYTV. The DNA for the CDR3 is TGCGCCAGCAGCTCCGCCGGGACAGGCGGTTACTATGGCTACACCGTC.

This chain joins TRBV30 and TRBJ2-5; TRBD2 matches at 11 bases. The CDR3 covers 17 residues. Germline CDR1 reads GTSNPN; CDR2 reads SVGIG (reference sequence). The J segment lost 1 base and the V segment lost 2 bases, leaving 9 bases of the junction unmatched. The CDR3 sequence: CAWSTSGLAAFQETQYF. The CDR3 bases are TGTGCCTGGAGTACCTCGGGACTAGCGGCTTTCCAAGAGACCCAGTACTTC.